Sequencing of this T cell receptor (beta chain) was carried out in a study of OX40 agonist ivuxolimab in advanced cancers. Turning to the study itself: Recorded diagnoses for dose-escalation patients were hepatocellular carcinoma, melanoma, renal cell or head and neck cancer. Age averaged about 66 years (range about 20 to 80), and 80% to 90% were male.

TCRdb's copy holds only in-frame clones and misses some; the assay was immunoSEQ multiplex PCR. The sample carries 25,000 to 40,000 clones, about 83% recorded once. The CDR3 covers 13 residues. Germline V gives CDR1 SGHKS, CDR2 YYEKEE (reference sequence). Trimming took off 7 bases at V and 0 bases at J, with 11 bases between the two ends. Overall study findings and caveats: On average, a greater number of expanded clones characterised CD8+ T cells relative to CD4+. Some of the nonresponding patients also showed low levels of normalized T-cell clonal expansion.

This clone was picked up one time. Its antigen is currently unknown. The sequence came from an adult with an advanced solid tumor such as melanoma, head and neck, liver or kidney cancer. V gene TRBV5-5 combines with J gene TRBJ2-7; D gene unclear. Source: CD4+ or CD8+ T cells sorted from blood, taken in a trial of the OX40 agonist ivuxolimab. The CDR3 sequence: CASLPTDSYEQYF. CDR3 DNA sequence: TGTGCCAGCCTGCCGACTGACTCCTACGAGCAGTACTTC.